This TCR beta chain was sequenced during a study of blood T cell repertoires in COVID-19. Across the whole study: COVID-19 samples collected from the United States, Italy and Spain covered acute and convalescent phases.

The V gene end was trimmed by 2 bases and the J gene end by 0 bases; junction bases not matched to a gene: 5. The CDR3 runs 16 residues. CDR1 and CDR2 from the germline V gene are MNHNS and SASEGT. Profiled with immunoSEQ multiplex PCR; TCRdb holds only in-frame clones, not every one. The sample records 210,000 or so clones, about 82% being singletons. V gene TRBV6-1 combines with J gene TRBJ2-3, with 7 bases fitting TRBD1. The sequence was collected from a man in his fifties or sixties with COVID-19, enrolled during active disease. The source material was peripheral blood. This CDR3 is CASSERRGTSTDTQYF. In nucleotides, the CDR3 is TGTGCCAGCAGTGAACGCAGGGGGACCAGCACAGATACGCAGTATTTT.